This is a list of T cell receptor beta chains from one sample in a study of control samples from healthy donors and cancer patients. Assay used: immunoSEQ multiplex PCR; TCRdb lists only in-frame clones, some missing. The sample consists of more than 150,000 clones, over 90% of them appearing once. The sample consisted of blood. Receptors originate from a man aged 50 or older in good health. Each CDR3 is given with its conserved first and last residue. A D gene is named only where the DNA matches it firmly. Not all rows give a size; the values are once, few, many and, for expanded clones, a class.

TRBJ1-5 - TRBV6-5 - TGTGCCAGCAGACTCCGGGCCTCAAATCAGCCCCAGCATTTT CASRLRASNQPQHF
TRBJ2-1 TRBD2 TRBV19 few TGTGCCAGTCGGGAGGAGCGTCGGGGCAATGAGCAGTTCTTC CASREERRGNEQFF
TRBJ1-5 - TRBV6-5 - TGTGCCAGCAGGATTTCTAGCAATCAGCCCCAGCATTTT CASRISSNQPQHF
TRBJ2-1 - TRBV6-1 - TGTGCCAGCAGTGAAAGATTTGGGGGGCGTGCCTACAATGAGCAGTTCTTC CASSERFGGRAYNEQFF
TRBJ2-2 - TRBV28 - TGTGCCAGCAGTAGGGGGGTGCGGGCCGGGGAGCTGTTTTTT CASSRGVRAGELFF
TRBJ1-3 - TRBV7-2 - TGTGCCAGCAGCCCCGACAGCTCTGGAAACACCATATATTTT CASSPDSSGNTIYF
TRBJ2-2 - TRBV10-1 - TGCGCCAGCAGTCTACAGGTGAACACCGGGGAGCTGTTTTTT CASSLQVNTGELFF
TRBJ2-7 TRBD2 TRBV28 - TGTGCCAGCACCGGGGGGGCGCAGTACGAGCAGTACTTC CASTGGAQYEQYF
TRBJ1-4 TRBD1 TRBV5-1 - TGCGCCAGCAGCCCCCAGGACAGGGAAGAAAAACTGTTTTTT CASSPQDREEKLFF
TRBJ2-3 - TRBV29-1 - TGCAGCGTTGAAGGTTGGCCAGGAGGCACAGATACGCAGTATTTT CSVEGWPGGTDTQYF
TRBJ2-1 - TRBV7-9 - TGTGCCAGCAGCTTAGAACGTGGGTCTGAGCAGTTCTTC CASSLERGSEQFF
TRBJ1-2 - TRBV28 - TGTGCCAGCAGTTTCGCCAGGGGCCTATCGGTAAACACCTTC CASSFARGLSVNTF
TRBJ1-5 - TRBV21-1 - TGTGCCAGCAGCTTGGGGGACAGGGACCAAGTATTTACCAATCAGCCCCAGCATTTT CASSLGDRDQVFTNQPQHF
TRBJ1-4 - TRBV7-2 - TGTGCCAGCAGCTCCGGGGGGGGGAACGTGGAAAAACTGTTTTTT CASSSGGGNVEKLFF
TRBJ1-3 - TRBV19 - TGTGCCAGTAGTAGGCAGCCTGGAAACACCATATATTTT CASSRQPGNTIYF
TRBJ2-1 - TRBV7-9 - TGTGCCAGCAGCCATAGATTAGCTTTAGGGTACAATGAGCAGTTCTTC CASSHRLALGYNEQFF
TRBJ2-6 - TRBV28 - TGTGCGACGGGGGCCTCTGGGGCCAACGTCCTGACTTTC CATGASGANVLTF
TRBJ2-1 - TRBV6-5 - TGTGCCAGCAACCCGAGAGGCAAGTATGAGCAGTTCTTC CASNPRGKYEQFF
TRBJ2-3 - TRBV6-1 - TGTGCCAGCAGTGAAGGGTTACCAGATACGCAGTATTTT CASSEGLPDTQYF
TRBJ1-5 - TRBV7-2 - TGTGCCAGCAGCTTAGAACGGTTAGGATCCTCGCCCCAGCATTTT CASSLERLGSSPQHF
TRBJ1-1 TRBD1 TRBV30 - TGTGCCTGGAGTGTTGGACAGGGTGTAAAAGCTTTCTTT CAWSVGQGVKAFF
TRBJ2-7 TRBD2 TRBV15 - TGTGCCACCAGCAGAACCGGGACTAGCTACGAGCAGTACTTC CATSRTGTSYEQYF
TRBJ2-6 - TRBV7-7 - TGTGCTACCCCAAGACCGGACCCCTCTGGGGCCAACGTCCTGACTTTC CATPRPDPSGANVLTF
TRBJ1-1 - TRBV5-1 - TGCGCCAGCAGCTTGGAGCTTATGAACACTGAAGCTTTCTTT CASSLELMNTEAFF
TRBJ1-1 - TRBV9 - TGTGCCAGCAGCGGAGGTTCCCGGCAGGGCACTGAAGCTTTCTTT CASSGGSRQGTEAFF
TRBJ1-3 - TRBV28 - TGTGCCACCAATTGGGCGGGGGTTCCTGGAAACACCATATATTTT CATNWAGVPGNTIYF
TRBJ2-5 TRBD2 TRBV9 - TGTGCCAGCAGCGTAGGGGCTAGCGGGACACCCGAGACCCAGTACTTC CASSVGASGTPETQYF
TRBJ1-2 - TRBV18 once TGTGCCAGCTCCTCTGTGCAGGGTACTAACTATGGCTACACCTTC CASSSVQGTNYGYTF
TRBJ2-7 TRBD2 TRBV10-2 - TGCGCCAGCAGTGTGGGAGGGTTCTCCTACGAGCAGTACTTC CASSVGGFSYEQYF
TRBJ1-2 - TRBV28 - TGTGCCAGCAGTTTCCCGGGGATTGGCTACACCTTC CASSFPGIGYTF
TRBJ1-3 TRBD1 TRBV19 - TGTGCCAGTAGTCGACAACACGGGACAGGGACTGGAAACACCATATATTTT CASSRQHGTGTGNTIYF
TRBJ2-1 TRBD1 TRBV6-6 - TGTGCCAGCAAACAGGTACAGGGGGCAGGGAATGAGCAGTTCTTC CASKQVQGAGNEQFF
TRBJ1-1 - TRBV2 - TGTGCCAGCAGTGTAGGGTTACGTGCTTTCTTT CASSVGLRAFF
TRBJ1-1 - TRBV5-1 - TGCGCCAGCAGCTTGGTCCCCGGGCGCCGGGATACTGAAGCTTTCTTT CASSLVPGRRDTEAFF
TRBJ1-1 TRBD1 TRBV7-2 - TGTGCCAGCAGCACCCGGACAGGAGGGTGGCAGGGTGAAGCTTTCTTT CASSTRTGGWQGEAFF
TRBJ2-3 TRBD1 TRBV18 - TGTGCCAGCTCACCCCCAGCGCGGACAGGTTGGGGCACAGATACGCAGTATTTT CASSPPARTGWGTDTQYF
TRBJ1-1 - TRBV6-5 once TGTGCCAGCAGTTACGGGGAGAATACTGAAGCTTTCTTT CASSYGENTEAFF
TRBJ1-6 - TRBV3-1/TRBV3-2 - TGTGCCAGCAGCCCTACCGGGACAAGAAATTCACCCCTCCACTTT CASSPTGTRNSPLHF
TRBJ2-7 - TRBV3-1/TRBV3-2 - TGTGCCAGCAGCCAAGGACTAGTCGGTTCCTACGAGCAGTACTTC CASSQGLVGSYEQYF
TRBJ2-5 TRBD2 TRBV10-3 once TGTGCCATCAGTCCGGGGATAGCGGGAGTGGGGGAGACCCAGTACTTC CAISPGIAGVGETQYF
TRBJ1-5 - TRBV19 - TGTGCCAGTAGTATGAGGCAGGGGAATCAGCCCCAGCATTTT CASSMRQGNQPQHF
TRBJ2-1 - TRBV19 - TGTGCCAGTAGTATATTCTCCCCCAAAGGCAGGAGTGGTGTCTACAATGAGCAGTTCTTC CASSIFSPKGRSGVYNEQFF
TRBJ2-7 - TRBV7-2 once TGTGCCAGCAGCTCCGGGTCCCTTTCCTACGAGCAGTACTTC CASSSGSLSYEQYF
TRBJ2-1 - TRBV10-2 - TGCGCCAGCAACCGACTAGGCGGGAATGAGCAGTTCTTC CASNRLGGNEQFF
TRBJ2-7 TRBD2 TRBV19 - TGTGCCAGTAGTATAGATAGGGCTAGCGGGATTTACGAGCAGTACTTC CASSIDRASGIYEQYF
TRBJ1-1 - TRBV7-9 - TGTGCCAGCAGCAAACAGGCGGCTTTCTTT CASSKQAAFF
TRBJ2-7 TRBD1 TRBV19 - TGTGCCAGTAGTATCCAGGGGGCCTACGAGCAGTACTTC CASSIQGAYEQYF
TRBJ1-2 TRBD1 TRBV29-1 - TGCAGCGGTGGACAGGACCCGTCTATTGGCTACACCTTC CSGGQDPSIGYTF
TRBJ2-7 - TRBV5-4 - TGTGCCAGCAGCCAGGACGGGGGGCCCTACGAGCAGTACTTC CASSQDGGPYEQYF
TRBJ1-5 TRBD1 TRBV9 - TGTGCCAGCAGCGTCGACAGGGGGCATCAGCCCCAGCATTTT CASSVDRGHQPQHF
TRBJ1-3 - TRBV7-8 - TGTGCCAGCAGCCTTACAGCTGGAGCTGGAAACACCATATATTTT CASSLTAGAGNTIYF
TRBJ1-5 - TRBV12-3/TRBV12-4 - TGTGCCAGCAGTTTTTCAAGCAATCAGCCCCAGCATTTT CASSFSSNQPQHF
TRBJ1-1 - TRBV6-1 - TGTGCCAGCAGTGAGCAACCGGAGAACACTGAAGCTTTCTTT CASSEQPENTEAFF
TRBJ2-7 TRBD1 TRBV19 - TGTGCCAGTAGTATAGGGGCCCCAACAGGGGTCGAGCAGTACTTC CASSIGAPTGVEQYF
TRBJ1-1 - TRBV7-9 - TGTGCCAGCAGCTCCACCAACACTGAAGCTTTCTTT CASSSTNTEAFF
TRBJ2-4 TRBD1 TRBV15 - TGTGCCACCAGCAGAGTCCGGGACAGGGGCTTAGCCAAAAACATTCAGTACTTC CATSRVRDRGLAKNIQYF
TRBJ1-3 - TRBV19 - TGTGCCAGTAGCAGGGGCGACTCTGGAAACACCATATATTTT CASSRGDSGNTIYF
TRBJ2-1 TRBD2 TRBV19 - TGTGCCAGTAACCGGGGACTAGCGAGCTCCTACAATGAGCAGTTCTTC CASNRGLASSYNEQFF
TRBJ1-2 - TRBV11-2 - TGTGCCAGCAGACTACAGGGAGGAGAAGGCTACACCTTC CASRLQGGEGYTF